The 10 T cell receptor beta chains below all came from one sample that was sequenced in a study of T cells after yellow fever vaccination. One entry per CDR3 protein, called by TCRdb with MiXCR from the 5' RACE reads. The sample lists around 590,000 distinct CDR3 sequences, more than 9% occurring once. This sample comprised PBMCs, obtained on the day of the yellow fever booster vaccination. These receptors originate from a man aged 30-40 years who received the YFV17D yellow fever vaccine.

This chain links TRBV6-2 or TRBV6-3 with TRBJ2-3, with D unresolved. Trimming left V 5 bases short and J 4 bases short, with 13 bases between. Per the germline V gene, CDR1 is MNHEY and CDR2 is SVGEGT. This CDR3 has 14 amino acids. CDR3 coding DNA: TGTGCCAGCAGTACTGGACCTCCCGCAGATACGCAGTATTTT. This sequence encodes CASSTGPPADTQYF.

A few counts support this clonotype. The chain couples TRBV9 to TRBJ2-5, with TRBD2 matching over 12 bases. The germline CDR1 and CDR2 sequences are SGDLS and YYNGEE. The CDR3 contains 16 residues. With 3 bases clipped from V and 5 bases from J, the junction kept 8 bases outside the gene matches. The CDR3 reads CASSAGTSGLLETQYF. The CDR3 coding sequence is TGTGCCAGCAGCGCTGGGACTAGCGGGCTTCTGGAGACCCAGTACTTC.

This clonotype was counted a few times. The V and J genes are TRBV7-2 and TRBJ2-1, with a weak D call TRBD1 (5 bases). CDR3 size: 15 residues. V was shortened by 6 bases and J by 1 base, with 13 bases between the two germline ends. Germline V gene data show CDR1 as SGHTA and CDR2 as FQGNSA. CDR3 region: CASSSQGLSYNEQFF. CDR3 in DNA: TGTGCCAGCAGTTCCCAGGGTCTGTCCTACAATGAGCAGTTCTTC.

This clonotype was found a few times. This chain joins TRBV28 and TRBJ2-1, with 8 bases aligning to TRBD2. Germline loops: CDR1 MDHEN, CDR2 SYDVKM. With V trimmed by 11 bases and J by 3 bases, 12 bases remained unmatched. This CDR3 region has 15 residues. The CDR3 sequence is CAAGTSGGVYNEQFF. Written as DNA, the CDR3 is TGTGCCGCCGGCACATCGGGGGGGGTCTACAATGAGCAGTTCTTC.

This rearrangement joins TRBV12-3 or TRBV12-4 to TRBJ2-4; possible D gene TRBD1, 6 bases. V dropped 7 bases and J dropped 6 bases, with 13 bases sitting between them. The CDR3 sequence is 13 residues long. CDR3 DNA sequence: TGTGCCAGCACCAACAGGGATGGAAACATTCAGTACTTC. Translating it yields CASTNRDGNIQYF.

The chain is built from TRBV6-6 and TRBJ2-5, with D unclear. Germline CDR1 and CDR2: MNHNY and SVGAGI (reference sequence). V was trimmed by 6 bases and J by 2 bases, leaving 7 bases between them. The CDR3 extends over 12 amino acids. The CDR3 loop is CASRWLQETQYF. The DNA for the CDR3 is TGTGCCAGCAGGTGGCTTCAAGAGACCCAGTACTTC.

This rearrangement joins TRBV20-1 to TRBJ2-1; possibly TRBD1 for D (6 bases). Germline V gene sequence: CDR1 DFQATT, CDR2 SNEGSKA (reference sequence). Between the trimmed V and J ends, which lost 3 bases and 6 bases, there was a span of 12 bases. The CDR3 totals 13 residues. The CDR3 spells CSASLGAGNEQFF. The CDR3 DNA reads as TGCAGTGCTAGTTTGGGGGCGGGCAATGAGCAGTTCTTC.

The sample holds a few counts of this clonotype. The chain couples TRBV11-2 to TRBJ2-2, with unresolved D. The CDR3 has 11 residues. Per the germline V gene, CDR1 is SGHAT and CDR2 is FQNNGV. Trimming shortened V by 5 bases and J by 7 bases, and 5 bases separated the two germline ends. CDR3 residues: CASSKNGELFF. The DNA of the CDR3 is TGTGCCAGCAGCAAGAACGGGGAGCTGTTTTTT.

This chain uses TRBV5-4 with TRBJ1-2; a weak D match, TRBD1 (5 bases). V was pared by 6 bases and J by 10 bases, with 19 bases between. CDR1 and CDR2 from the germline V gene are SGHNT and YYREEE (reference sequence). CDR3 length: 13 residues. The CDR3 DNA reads TGTGCCAGCACCAACGCGGGGGGGAACCACTACACCTTC. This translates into CASTNAGGNHYTF.

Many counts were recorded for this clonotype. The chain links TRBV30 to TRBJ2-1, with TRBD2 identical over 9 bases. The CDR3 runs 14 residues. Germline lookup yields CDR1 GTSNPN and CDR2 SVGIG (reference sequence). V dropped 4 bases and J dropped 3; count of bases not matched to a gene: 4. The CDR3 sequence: CAWTGTSHYNEQFF. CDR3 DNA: TGTGCCTGGACAGGGACTAGCCACTACAATGAGCAGTTCTTC.